This T cell receptor (beta chain) derives from a study of cytomegalovirus exposure and HLA in healthy donors (dated by TCRdb to between 2016 and 2019). The study in broad terms: According to an earlier analysis of around 600 of the donors, about 170 million T cells yielded 90 million to 140 million unique TCR beta sequences and about 300 Gb of sequence data. Approximately 300 gigabases of sequencing data and roughly 80 million unique TCR sequences made up an early release that covered approximately 700 HLA-typed donors. The genetic ancestry cluster associated with self-reported Caucasian donors included 80% to 90% of the roughly 390 genotyped donors. The study aimed to test whether signatures of past pathogen exposure could be identified by cataloging public T cell receptors. Using immunosequencing, the study profiled T cell repertoires from 500 to 800 subjects and related those repertoires to cytomegalovirus serostatus. A separate validation cohort of 90 to 150 different subjects was used in addition to the approximately 640-subject first cohort. The study combined high-throughput TCR immunosequencing, statistical association of individual TCRs with disease status, and machine learning to predict cytomegalovirus infection status. To study patterns of TCR occurrence, a later analysis re-analyzed previously published TCR beta repertoires from 500 to 850 donors and added high-resolution HLA genotyping. Rather than using new phenotypic data, the later analysis identified candidate immune exposures from TCR beta sequences and from how often those sequences occurred across donors. An earlier analysis of more than 450 of the donors used high-throughput TCR beta sequencing to judge whether each TCR beta V gene segment behaved as functional or pseudogenic. Donor age, sex, ethnicity and CMV serostatus were compiled together with the repertoire data. Genome-wide SNP genotypes for about 65% of the 666 donors were used in a later genetic analysis, which treated that subset as a discovery cohort. Every discovery cohort repertoire had been produced on one sequencing platform. Both class I and class II loci were covered by HLA typing, at four-digit resolution. The number of typed donors differed by locus: about 620-640 for A, B, C, DRB1 and DQB1; 522 for DQA1; fewer than 610 for DPA1; and around 490 for DPB1. A handful of DR-DQ haplotypes were handled as single units for association and clustering because linkage in the cohort was strong. On average, over 200,000 unique TCR beta nucleotide sequences were sequenced per donor among 300 to 500 genotyped donors of the cohort, with roughly 19% of those sequences being non-productive.

A remark on this clone: It lacks a known antigen. Base qualities are not recorded, but no much larger clone differs from it by a single base.

Library preparation used the immunoSEQ multiplex PCR assay. The multiplex PCR relied on a mix of 60 forward primers for TCR Vbeta segments and 13 reverse primers for TCR Jbeta segments. The CDR3 region of rearranged TCR beta genes was amplified from genomic DNA with a multiplex PCR assay. The Illumina HiSeq System was used to sequence the amplified TCR beta libraries as 87-base-pair reads. The authors processed their data as follows. In a later analysis, about 80 million unique TCR beta chains were counted across the approximately 620 repertoires, and roughly 10 million of these chains were shared by at least two donors. To remove PCR and sequencing errors, raw reads were error-corrected and collapsed into unique sequences using a nearest-neighbor algorithm that merged closely related sequences. V, D and J gene segments were assigned by aligning CDR3 sequences to IMGT reference sequences. For a sequence to be retained, a match of at least six nucleotides was required to both a V gene segment and a J gene segment. Rearrangements were called productive when the CDR3 lacked stop codons and stayed in frame with V and J; all others were non-productive. Following IMGT convention, CDR3 was defined as the stretch from the second conserved V-encoded cysteine up to the conserved J-encoded phenylalanine. The earlier analysis of about 590 of the donors excluded sequences that lacked an unambiguous match to a single V gene segment. An earlier analysis of a few hundred of the donors classified V segments as functional when productive rearrangements were above 56.7% and as segregating when the standard deviation between donors was above 5%. A statistical classification framework was built to diagnose cytomegalovirus status from the catalog of TCR beta chain sequences. V and J gene assignment, in a later analysis, came from comparing TCR nucleotide sequences with IMGT/GENE-DB human TR gene sequences. Using the TCRdist pipeline, a later analysis assigned CDR3 sequences along with most-parsimonious VDJ recombination scenarios. A later analysis defined each TCR beta chain by its CDR3 amino acid sequence plus V-gene family, and excluded reads lacking a unique V-gene family. A later analysis removed roughly 590 highly shared, low-generation-probability nucleotide sequences to deal with suspected cross-contamination and a sequencing artifact. A later analysis calculated a clonal expansion index for each public chain from normalized within-repertoire ranks of inferred template counts. In a later analysis, generation probabilities were computed with a VDJ recombination model fitted to out-of-frame rearrangements, and the resulting probabilities were checked against IGoR. Hypergeometric tests were used in a later analysis to score TCR-TCR, TCR-HLA and TCR-CMV co-occurrence, with a repertoire-size bias correction applied to the TCR pairs. In a later analysis, false discovery rates were estimated by permuting HLA or CMV assignments 20 times. In a later analysis, co-occurring TCRs were grouped using DBSCAN, with TCRdist sequence similarity added in when clustering inside HLA-allele-positive subsets. For co-occurrence clustering, repertoires with fewer than 30,000 or more than 120,000 public chains were excluded, along with roughly 5 repertoires with anomalous nucleotide sharing. TCRdb retrieved this table from immuneACCESS and kept in-frame rearrangements only. Not all clones are present; in checked studies, unresolved V genes account for under half, and no reason is known for the remainder. The V and J calls and clone size come from that table; D and trimming were worked out from the DNA. The sample table lists about 160,000 clones, 82% of them with a count of one. The ten most abundant clones make up about 1.6% of the sample.

Unmatched junction bases come to 16, with V trimmed by 2 bases and J by 11 bases. CDR1 and CDR2 are read off the germline V gene as MGHDK and SYGVNS. From the cysteine through the phenylalanine, the CDR3 covers 17 amino acids. Here the CDR3 DNA is all that survives: 51 bases in frame from base 1. The cohort comprised under 700 healthy bone marrow donors. At the time of sampling, all cohort members were nominally healthy, though unrecorded immune exposures were likely present. The donor was CMV seropositive and belonged to the group of over 250 seropositive cohort members. Each donor provided a peripheral blood sample, and peripheral blood mononuclear cells were used for TCR beta sequencing. The Qiagen DNeasy Blood Extraction Kit was used to extract genomic DNA from the blood cell samples. Results and caveats for the whole study, not just this receptor: In both the original and validation cohorts, the classifier was reported to diagnose cytomegalovirus status with high specificity and sensitivity. Compared with equally common non-associated chains, HLA-associated TCR beta chains in a later analysis were more clonally expanded and had lower generation probabilities. For the cohort, immune exposure information was limited to CMV serostatus. In a later genetic analysis, a missense DCLRE1C variant was associated with V-gene and J-gene trimming of TCR beta chains, and the association was replicated in an independent cohort. A group of highly shared sequence variants was considered likely to be a technical artifact of the sequencing pipeline. The study listed over 150 TCR beta chains as associated with cytomegalovirus. According to a later analysis, TCR association rates differed among HLA loci, with DRB1 alleles showing the most associated TCRs and HLA-C alleles showing the fewest. An earlier analysis of approximately 590 of the donors showed that most TCR beta V segments appeared in productive rearrangements either about 87% or about 30% of the time, which broadly matched IMGT annotations. According to the authors, the approach could potentially be generalized to other disease states and immunological phenotypes. Specific HLA alleles were associated with 15,000 to 20,000 TCR beta sequences at a false discovery rate of 0.05 in a later analysis. A later analysis reported that several top co-occurrence clusters appeared linked to parvovirus B19, influenza, CMV and Epstein-Barr virus. In a later analysis, most CMV-associated TCR beta chains were found to appear HLA-restricted, with HLA associations seemingly driven largely by CMV exposure. In vitro tests confirmed that a few of the cytomegalovirus-associated TCR beta chains recognize cytomegalovirus antigens. Roughly 15 rarely observed V segments, including chromosome 9 orphons, were excluded from the earlier analysis of approximately 500 of the donors because counts were too low. A further reported finding was that TCR beta sequences accurately predicted the HLA-A and HLA-B alleles for most subjects in the first cohort. When HLA alleles, especially DR and DQ, strongly co-occurred, attributing TCR associations to individual alleles was difficult. According to a later genetic analysis, donors in an Asian-associated ancestry cluster had fewer N-insertions in productive TCRs than the roughly 700-donor mean. Most TCR sequences were observed very rarely across donors, whereas some public TCRs were present in many individuals. Some IMGT-functional V segments, including TRBV6-2 and TRBV6-3, could not be told apart with the 87-base-pair reads, so those segments were excluded. Only TCR beta chains were sequenced in this cohort, and the absence of alpha or paired-chain data limited detectable features. Roughly uniform sequencing depth across donors was assumed in presence/absence analyses, although this assumption may not hold. Linkage disequilibrium might explain the correlated functional status among segregating V segments, but an unknown experimental factor could not be excluded. Because HLA typing was unavailable for some donors at each locus, only the typed subset was used in association tests.

The sequence derives from a girl between 10 and 17 years old in good health and CMV-seropositive. The receptor chain draws on TRBV25-1 and TRBJ1-5; the junction holds 9 bases that match TRBD1. Sample: PBMCs. The CDR3 reads as follows: CASSENLTGTGPESQHF. The DNA is as follows: TGTGCCAGCAGTGAAAACTTGACCGGGACAGGGCCTGAGTCCCAGCATTTT.